Here is one TCR beta chain with its context. Its antigen is undetermined. The 5'RACE method, run with constant-segment primers, produced TCR alpha and TCR beta cDNA libraries (carrying sample barcodes and UMIs). From the 5' RACE reads, TCRdb called clonotypes with MiXCR, one entry per CDR3 protein. The repertoire consists of 500,000 to 550,000 distinct CDR3 sequences, with roughly 22% occurring once and the leading ten covering roughly an eighth. CDR3 length: 15 residues. Germline CDR1 and CDR2: SGHVS and FNYEAQ. V was clipped by 5 bases and J by 5 bases; unmatched bases: 6. The data were taken from a study of T-cell memory formation after mild COVID-19. As for the study in general: Largely, the TCR clusters proved donor specific. Study-level findings and limits: Contracting CD4+ clones sat mainly in CM and EM; CD8+ in EMRA.

The sequencing input was PBMCs or a T cell subset sorted from them (not recorded which). The gene calls are TRBV7-6 and TRBJ2-5, with TRBD1 matching 12 bases. The clonotype originates from an adult woman who had mild COVID-19 (a few samples of this study predate the infection). Cell type and time point are not known. The CDR3 is CASSGRDRGLETQYF. Written as DNA, the CDR3 is TGTGCCAGCAGCGGGCGGGACAGGGGGCTGGAGACCCAGTACTTC.